The rows below give T cell receptor beta chains drawn from one sample of a study of identical twins. Each CDR3 protein gets one entry after TCRdb re-called the 5' RACE reads with MiXCR. Of about 890,000 distinct CDR3 sequences in the sample, around an eighth were seen once. The sample was also reused in another study, on yellow fever vaccine responses in identical twins.

Sequencing used PBMCs. Receptor source: a woman between 18 and 30 years old in good health. Each CDR3 is given with its conserved first and last residue. The order of the fields is V gene, J gene, D gene, clone size, CDR3 protein, CDR3 DNA. D genes are given only for firm matches. The size of a clone is reported for some rows only, either as once, few or many, or as a class for expanded clones.

TRBV5-1,TRBJ2-5,NA,few,CASSLVGSEQETQYF,TGCGCCAGCAGCTTAGTCGGGAGTGAGCAAGAGACCCAGTACTTC
TRBV2,TRBJ2-4,NA,NA,CASSEWDENIQYF,TGTGCCAGCAGTGAATGGGATGAAAACATTCAGTACTTC
TRBV15,TRBJ2-1,TRBD1,NA,CATSRQGERVDEQFF,TGTGCCACCAGCAGACAGGGGGAACGGGTCGATGAGCAGTTCTTC
TRBV27,TRBJ2-1,TRBD1,NA,CASSLMGQYNEQFF,TGTGCCAGCAGTTTAATGGGACAGTACAATGAGCAGTTCTTC
TRBV5-1,TRBJ1-1,NA,NA,CASSLNYNTEAFF,TGCGCCAGCAGCTTGAACTACAACACTGAAGCTTTCTTT
TRBV5-1,TRBJ2-1,NA,many,CASSSPDTNYPNEQFF,TGCGCCAGCAGCTCGCCGGACACCAACTACCCCAATGAGCAGTTCTTC
TRBV15,TRBJ2-5,NA,NA,CATSRDHLSLAHQETQYF,TGTGCCACCAGCAGAGATCATTTATCACTAGCACATCAAGAGACCCAGTACTTC
TRBV2,TRBJ2-5,TRBD2,NA,CASSESLAGAETQYF,TGTGCCAGCAGTGAAAGTCTAGCGGGAGCAGAGACCCAGTACTTC
TRBV12-3/TRBV12-4,TRBJ1-1,NA,NA,CASSKRTLDTEAFF,TGTGCCAGCAGTAAAAGGACCCTTGACACTGAAGCTTTCTTT
TRBV7-9,TRBJ2-7,TRBD2,once,CASSPALAGDYEQYF,TGTGCCAGCAGCCCGGCACTAGCGGGGGACTACGAGCAGTACTTC